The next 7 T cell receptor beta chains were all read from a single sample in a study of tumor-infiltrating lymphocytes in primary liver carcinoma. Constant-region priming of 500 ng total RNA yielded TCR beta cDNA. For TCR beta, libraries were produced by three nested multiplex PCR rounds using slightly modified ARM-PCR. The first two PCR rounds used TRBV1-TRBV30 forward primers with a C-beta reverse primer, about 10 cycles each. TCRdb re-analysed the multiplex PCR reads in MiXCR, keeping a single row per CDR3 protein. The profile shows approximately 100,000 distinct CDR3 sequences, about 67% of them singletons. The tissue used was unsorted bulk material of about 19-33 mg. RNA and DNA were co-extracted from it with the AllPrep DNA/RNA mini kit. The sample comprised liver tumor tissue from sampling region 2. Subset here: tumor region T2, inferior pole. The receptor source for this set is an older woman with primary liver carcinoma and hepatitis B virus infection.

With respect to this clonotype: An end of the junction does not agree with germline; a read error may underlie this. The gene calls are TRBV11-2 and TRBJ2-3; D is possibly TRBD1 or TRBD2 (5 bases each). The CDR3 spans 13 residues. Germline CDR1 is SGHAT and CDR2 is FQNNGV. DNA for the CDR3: TGTGCCAGCAGCTTTGGGAGAACAGGTACGCTGTATTTT. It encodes CASSFGRTGTLYF.

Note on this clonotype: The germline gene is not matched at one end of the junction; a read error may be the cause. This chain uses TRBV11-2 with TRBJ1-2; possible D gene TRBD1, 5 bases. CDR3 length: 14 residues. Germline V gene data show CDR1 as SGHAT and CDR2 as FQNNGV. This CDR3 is CASSFSQANNGYTF. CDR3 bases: TGTGCCAGCAGCTTTTCACAGGCCAACAATGGTTACACCTTC.

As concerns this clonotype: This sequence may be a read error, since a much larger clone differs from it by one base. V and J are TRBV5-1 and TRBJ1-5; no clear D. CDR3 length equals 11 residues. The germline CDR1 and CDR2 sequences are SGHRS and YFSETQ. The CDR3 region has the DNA TGCGTCAGCAGCTTCCGGGAGCCCCAGCATTTT. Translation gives CVSSFREPQHF.

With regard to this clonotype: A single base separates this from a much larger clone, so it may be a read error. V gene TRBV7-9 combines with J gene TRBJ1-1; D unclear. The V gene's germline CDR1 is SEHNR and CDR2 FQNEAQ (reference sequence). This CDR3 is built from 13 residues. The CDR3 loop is CASSLVGNTEASF. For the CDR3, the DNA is TGTGCCAGCAGCTTAGTGGGGAACACTGAAGCTTCCTTT.

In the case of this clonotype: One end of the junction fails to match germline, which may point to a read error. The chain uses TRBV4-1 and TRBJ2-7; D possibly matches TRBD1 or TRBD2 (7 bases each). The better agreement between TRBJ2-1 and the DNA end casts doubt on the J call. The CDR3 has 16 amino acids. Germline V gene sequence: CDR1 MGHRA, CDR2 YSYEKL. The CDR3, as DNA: TGCGCCACCAGCCAAGGGGGGGGCAGGGGGTCTCGTGAGCAGTTCTTC. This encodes CATSQGGGRGSREQFF.

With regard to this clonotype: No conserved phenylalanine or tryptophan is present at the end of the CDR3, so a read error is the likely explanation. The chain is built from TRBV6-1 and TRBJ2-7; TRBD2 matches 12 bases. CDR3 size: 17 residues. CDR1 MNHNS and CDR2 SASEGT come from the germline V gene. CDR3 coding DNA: TGTGCCAGCAGTGAATCCCCCCATCTAGCGGGAGGGTACGGGCAGTACTCC. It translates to CASSESPHLAGGYGQYS.

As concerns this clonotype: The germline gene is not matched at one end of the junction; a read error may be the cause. CDR3 sequence: CASSLGDEAGANVMTF. The CDR3 DNA is TGCGCCAGCAGCTTGGGGGACGAGGCTGGGGCCAACGTCATGACTTTC. V usage is TRBV5-1 and J usage is TRBJ2-6; D is tentatively TRBD1 or TRBD2 (5 bases each). The CDR3 totals 16 residues. CDR1 is SGHRS and CDR2 is YFSETQ in the germline V gene.